Listed below are T cell receptor beta chains from one sample, sequenced in a study of glioma-infiltrating T cells. Each CDR3 protein is one row after TCRdb ran MiXCR on the multiplex PCR reads. Counted here are about 400,000 distinct CDR3 sequences, around 45% occurring once; the ten biggest clones make up around 12%. The sequencing input was glioma tissue, nonneoplastic brain tissue, or PBMCs (not recorded which). These receptors all stem from a human donor with low-grade glioma or glioblastoma, undergoing nonglioma brain surgery, or in good health (not recorded which). CDR3s include the opening cysteine and the closing phenylalanine or tryptophan. Each record gives: clone size, D gene, V gene, J gene, CDR3 DNA, CDR3 protein. The D gene is left open where the match is weak. Clone size, where shown, is once, few, many, or a class for clones that have expanded.

clone_size: many; d_call: NA; v_call: TRBV28; j_call: TRBJ2-3; cdr3_nt: TGTGCCAGCAGCCCAGGGCAGTTCCCCACAGATACGCAGTATTTT; cdr3_aa: CASSPGQFPTDTQYF
clone_size: NA; d_call: TRBD2; v_call: TRBV7-9; j_call: TRBJ2-1; cdr3_nt: TGTGCCAGCAGCGTCACGCTCCGACCAGCGGGAGGGCCGAATGAGCAGTTCTTC; cdr3_aa: CASSVTLRPAGGPNEQFF
clone_size: NA; d_call: TRBD2; v_call: TRBV20-1; j_call: TRBJ2-3; cdr3_nt: TGCAGTGCTAGTAGCGGGAGGGCCAATCCGGCAGATACGCAGTATTTT; cdr3_aa: CSASSGRANPADTQYF
clone_size: few; d_call: NA; v_call: TRBV12-3/TRBV12-4; j_call: TRBJ2-3; cdr3_nt: TGTGCCAGCAGTTTAGCGGGAGTAGCAGATACGCAGTATTTT; cdr3_aa: CASSLAGVADTQYF
clone_size: few; d_call: NA; v_call: TRBV10-3; j_call: TRBJ2-5; cdr3_nt: TGTGCCATCAGTGAGTCTCGGGGGAAGGTCGTAGAGACCCAGTACTTC; cdr3_aa: CAISESRGKVVETQYF
clone_size: NA; d_call: TRBD2; v_call: TRBV5-1; j_call: TRBJ2-3; cdr3_nt: TGCGCCAGCAGCTTGGCCTACGCGGGAGGCGGTGAAGATACGCAGTATTTT; cdr3_aa: CASSLAYAGGGEDTQYF
clone_size: many; d_call: NA; v_call: TRBV27; j_call: TRBJ1-2; cdr3_nt: TGTGCCAGCAGCCATCTCGGGGGGCAGTCAAACTATGGCTACACCTTC; cdr3_aa: CASSHLGGQSNYGYTF
clone_size: NA; d_call: NA; v_call: TRBV7-2; j_call: TRBJ1-2; cdr3_nt: TGTGCCAGCAGCTTAGAGGCAGGCCTCTATGGCTACACCTTC; cdr3_aa: CASSLEAGLYGYTF
clone_size: few; d_call: NA; v_call: TRBV15; j_call: TRBJ1-2; cdr3_nt: TGTGCCACCAGCAGAGATCTGGCCGCGGCAGACTTC; cdr3_aa: CATSRDLAAADF
clone_size: NA; d_call: TRBD1; v_call: TRBV2; j_call: TRBJ2-1; cdr3_nt: TGTGCCAGCAGGGGACAGGGTATGAGTTCCTACAATGAGCAGTCCTTC; cdr3_aa: CASRGQGMSSYNEQSF
clone_size: NA; d_call: NA; v_call: TRBV4-1; j_call: TRBJ1-6; cdr3_nt: TGCGCCAGCAGCCAAGTTGGGCTCGTTAATTCACCCCTCCACTTT; cdr3_aa: CASSQVGLVNSPLHF
clone_size: NA; d_call: TRBD2; v_call: TRBV4-1; j_call: TRBJ2-1; cdr3_nt: TGCGCCAGCAGCCAAGAATGGACTAGCGGGTACAATGAGCAGTTCTTC; cdr3_aa: CASSQEWTSGYNEQFF
clone_size: few; d_call: NA; v_call: TRBV4-3; j_call: TRBJ2-3; cdr3_nt: TGCGCCAGCAGCCAAGATCCCCGGACTACCCTCACAGATACGCAGTATTTT; cdr3_aa: CASSQDPRTTLTDTQYF
clone_size: NA; d_call: NA; v_call: TRBV19; j_call: TRBJ2-1; cdr3_nt: TGTGCCAGTAGTACAGACCTCCGGGGGTCTGAGCAGTTCTTC; cdr3_aa: CASSTDLRGSEQFF
clone_size: few; d_call: TRBD2; v_call: TRBV4-3; j_call: TRBJ2-7; cdr3_nt: TGCGCCAGCAGCCATACTAGCGGTTCCTACGAGCAGTACTTC; cdr3_aa: CASSHTSGSYEQYF
clone_size: NA; d_call: NA; v_call: TRBV11-2; j_call: TRBJ2-2; cdr3_nt: TGTGCCAGCAGATTCGCGGTCACCGGGGAGCTGTTTTTT; cdr3_aa: CASRFAVTGELFF
clone_size: NA; d_call: NA; v_call: TRBV20-1; j_call: TRBJ2-3; cdr3_nt: TGCAGTGCTGAGAAGTCCGATACGCAGTATTTT; cdr3_aa: CSAEKSDTQYF
clone_size: many; d_call: TRBD1; v_call: TRBV25-1; j_call: TRBJ1-2; cdr3_nt: TGTGCCAGCAGTGTCAGGGGGCTCTATGGCTACACCTTC; cdr3_aa: CASSVRGLYGYTF
clone_size: NA; d_call: NA; v_call: TRBV7-9; j_call: TRBJ2-1; cdr3_nt: TGTGCCAGCAGCTTGGCTGGTAATAGAGATGAGCAGTTCTTC; cdr3_aa: CASSLAGNRDEQFF
clone_size: once; d_call: TRBD2; v_call: TRBV18; j_call: TRBJ2-7; cdr3_nt: TGTGCCAGCTCCCCGACTAGCTGCCCCTACGAGCAGTACTTC; cdr3_aa: CASSPTSCPYEQYF
clone_size: NA; d_call: NA; v_call: TRBV4-2; j_call: TRBJ2-3; cdr3_nt: TGTGCCAGCAGCCCATCTAGCGCAGCAGATACGCAGTATTTT; cdr3_aa: CASSPSSAADTQYF